Below are 24 T cell receptor beta chains sequenced from a single sample in a study of cytomegalovirus exposure and HLA in healthy donors. PCR was performed using 60 Vbeta and 13 Jbeta primers. The data were produced by immunoSEQ multiplex PCR, yet TCRdb's version contains in-frame clones alone and is incomplete. The sample lists about 160,000 clones, approximately 70% occurring once. Specimen: PBMCs. All receptors come from a man aged 35 to 55 in good health and CMV-seropositive.

This sequence joins TRBV6-6 and TRBJ1-5; a weak D match, TRBD1 (5 bases). This CDR3 region has 15 residues. The V end was cut by 4 bases, the J end by 0 bases, with 10 bases between. Germline CDR1 is MNHNY and CDR2 is SVGAGI (reference sequence). DNA for the CDR3: TGTGCCAGCAGTTCCGGGGGTTATAGCAATCAGCCCCAGCATTTT. It is translated as CASSSGGYSNQPQHF.

In nucleotides, the CDR3 is TGTGCCAGCAGTGAATGGGGCAGGGAAGACACCGGGGAGCTGTTTTTT. It codes for CASSEWGREDTGELFF. This sequence joins TRBV25-1 and TRBJ2-2; D is perhaps TRBD1 (5 bases). Germline V lookup: CDR1 MGHDK, CDR2 SYGVNS. The V end was cut by 1 base, the J end by 3 bases, with 12 bases between. The CDR3 has 16 residues.

The rearrangement uses TRBV27 and TRBJ1-1; tentative D call: TRBD1 (5 bases). Germline V gives CDR1 MNHEY, CDR2 SMNVEV (reference sequence). With 6 bases removed from V and 8 bases from J, the gap between germline ends came to 25 bases. CDR3 length: 16 amino acids. CDR3 nucleotide sequence: TGTGCCAGCAGATTTTTACTCTCGACAGCCACCTCCGAAGCTTTCTTT. This gives the protein CASRFLLSTATSEAFF.

V is TRBV2 and J is TRBJ2-1; 9 nucleotides line up with TRBD2. CDR1 is SNHLY and CDR2 is FYNNEI in the germline V gene. After removal of 5 bases from V and 6 bases from J, the junction contained 17 bases not matched to a gene. The CDR3 consists of 18 residues. CDR3 in amino acids: CASSPRRSRGGSRNEQFF. In DNA form, the CDR3 reads TGTGCCAGCAGTCCCCGCCGCTCGCGGGGGGGCAGCCGCAATGAGCAGTTCTTC.

For the CDR3, the DNA is TGTGCCAGCAGTCCCCTCGGGGGGGGAACCGGGGAGCTGTTTTTT. Its protein product is CASSPLGGGTGELFF. The chain carries TRBV2 and TRBJ2-2; 8 positions match TRBD2. Trimming at V came to 5 bases and at J to 5 bases, leaving 7 bases not matched to a gene. The CDR3 contains 15 residues. Germline-derived CDR1 and CDR2 are SNHLY and FYNNEI. The variable domain in full, completed from reference TRBV2 and TRBJ2-2, reads EPEVTQTPSHQVTQMGQEVILRCVPISNHLYFYWYRQILGQKVEFLVSFYNNEISEKSEIFDDQFSVERPDGSNFTLKIRSTKLEDSAMYFCASSPLGGGTGELFFGEGSRLTVL.

V is TRBV5-1 and J is TRBJ2-7; TRBD1 is a possible D gene (5 bases). The CDR3 is 14 residues long. Germline V gives CDR1 SGHRS, CDR2 YFSETQ. V gave up 1 base and J gave up 4 bases, with 12 bases separating them. CDR3 DNA: TGCGCCAGCAGCTTGAGGGGAAGAACGTACGAGCAGTACTTC. Its protein product is CASSLRGRTYEQYF.

The chain uses TRBV7-6 and TRBJ2-3, with a tentative D call TRBD1 (6 bases). Germline V lookup: CDR1 SGHVS, CDR2 FNYEAQ. The CDR3 sequence is 13 residues long. V was pared by 4 bases and J by 3 bases, with 8 bases between. CDR3: CASSSGQTDTQYF. The CDR3 DNA reads as TGTGCCAGCAGCTCCGGACAGACAGATACGCAGTATTTT.

There are a few counts of this clone. This chain joins TRBV6-1 and TRBJ1-5; no clear D gene. Germline-derived CDR1 and CDR2 are MNHNS and SASEGT. The CDR3 is 12 amino acids. The germline V and J ends were trimmed by 1 base and 7 bases, with 5 bases remaining between them. The CDR3 nucleotides are TGTGCCAGCAGTGAAGGCGGCCAGCCCCAGCATTTT. Translated, it gives CASSEGGQPQHF.

This clone was picked up one time. The chain employs TRBV7-6 and TRBJ1-2; the D is unclear. Deletions cut 7 bases from V and 2 bases from J, with 14 bases between. Germline CDR1 is SGHVS and CDR2 is FNYEAQ. This CDR3 spans 14 amino acids. The CDR3 protein is CASIPYTGNYGYTF. In DNA, the CDR3 is TGTGCCAGCATCCCATATACGGGGAACTATGGCTACACCTTC.

This chain links TRBV20-1 with TRBJ1-2, with D unclear. Between the trimmed V and J ends, which lost 3 bases and 8 bases, there was a span of 10 bases. The CDR3 loop spans 11 amino acids. Looked up from germline, CDR1 is DFQATT and CDR2 is SNEGSKA (reference sequence). Here the CDR3 DNA reads TGCAGTGCTAGGACTCTACGGGGCTACACCTTC. Amino acids: CSARTLRGYTF.

The chain recombines TRBV25-1 with TRBJ2-2; TRBD2 agrees at 11 bases. V was clipped by 3 bases and J by 0 bases; unmatched bases: 6. The CDR3 consists of 18 residues. The V gene's germline CDR1 is MGHDK and CDR2 SYGVNS. CDR3 residues: CASSEWLAGGSNTGELFF. The CDR3 DNA sequence: TGTGCCAGCAGTGAGTGGCTAGCGGGGGGCTCGAACACCGGGGAGCTGTTTTTT.

The CDR3 DNA reads TGTGCCATCAGTGATGGGACAGGGCCGAATGAGCAGTACTTC. It yields the protein CAISDGTGPNEQYF. The chain employs TRBV10-3 and TRBJ2-7; 9 nucleotides line up with TRBD1. The CDR3 spans 14 residues. Germline values: CDR1 ENHRY, CDR2 SYGVKD. V was pared by 3 bases and J by 7 bases, with 7 bases of the junction left unmatched.

The chain links TRBV5-1 to TRBJ2-7, with a possible D match to TRBD1 (6 bases). This CDR3 spans 12 amino acids. Per germline, CDR1 SGHRS and CDR2 YFSETQ. Trimming took off 7 bases at V and 2 bases at J, with 10 bases between the two ends. The CDR3 loop reads CASPDSPYEQYF. For the CDR3, the DNA is TGCGCCAGCCCGGACAGCCCCTACGAGCAGTACTTC.

The chain combines TRBV2 with TRBJ1-2, with D tentatively TRBD1 (5 bases). The germline gives CDR1 SNHLY, CDR2 FYNNEI. V was shortened by 2 bases and J by 2 bases, with 9 bases between the two germline ends. CDR3 size: 14 residues. The CDR3 DNA reads as TGTGCCAGCAGTGAACGTCAGGGAAACTATGGCTACACCTTC. Protein: CASSERQGNYGYTF.

Concerning this clone: Other DNA sequences in the same sample also yield this CDR3. For the CDR3, the DNA is TGTGCCAGCAGCTTAAGTGGCAGTTACGAGCAGTACTTC. Translated, it gives CASSLSGSYEQYF. V and J are TRBV11-2 and TRBJ2-7; D uncertain. The CDR3 extends over 13 amino acids. V dropped 2 bases and J dropped 4 bases, with 9 bases sitting between them. Germline values: CDR1 SGHAT, CDR2 FQNNGV.

V is TRBV7-6 and J is TRBJ1-6; 10 bases fit TRBD1. With 1 base clipped from V and 8 bases from J, the junction kept 5 bases outside the gene matches. Per germline, CDR1 SGHVS and CDR2 FNYEAQ. CDR3 length: 16 amino acids. The CDR3: CASSLGATGGYSPLHF. The CDR3 DNA sequence: TGTGCCAGCAGCTTAGGCGCGACAGGGGGCTATTCACCCCTCCACTTT.

Only one count was recorded for this clone. The chain uses TRBV5-4 and TRBJ1-3; D uncertain. The CDR3 extends over 14 amino acids. Germline V gene lookup returns CDR1 SGHNT and CDR2 YYREEE (reference sequence). V was trimmed by 5 bases and J by 0 bases, leaving 9 bases between them. CDR3 DNA sequence: TGTGCCAGCAGTACCCCGGGCTCTGGAAACACCATATATTTT. This translates into CASSTPGSGNTIYF.

The rearrangement links TRBV19 to TRBJ2-1, with 12 bases fitting TRBD2. Germline V gives CDR1 LNHDA, CDR2 SQIVND (reference sequence). There are 18 residues in the CDR3. The J segment lost 0 bases and the V segment lost 6 bases, leaving 9 bases of the junction unmatched. In DNA, the CDR3 is TGTGCCAGTAGCCGGACTAGCGGGGCCCCGGGCTCCTACAATGAGCAGTTCTTC. Residues: CASSRTSGAPGSYNEQFF.

This clone appeared a few times. The chain recombines TRBV7-2 with TRBJ1-5, with 8 bases matching TRBD1. V was pared by 4 bases and J by 6 bases, with 8 bases of the junction left unmatched. The CDR3 is made up of 15 amino acids. The V gene's germline CDR1 is SGHTA and CDR2 FQGNSA. The CDR3 DNA reads TGTGCCAGCAGCTCGAGGACAGGGATCGGTCAGCCCCAGCATTTT. Residues: CASSSRTGIGQPQHF.

Only one count was recorded for this clone. The chain has TRBV10-3 and TRBJ2-7; D possibly corresponds to TRBD2 (7 bases). Trimming pared 11 bases from V and 9 bases from J, leaving 23 bases between. CDR1 and CDR2 from the germline V gene are ENHRY and SYGVKD. This CDR3 spans 13 amino acids. The CDR3 coding sequence is TGTGCCTCTCGGGGGGAGGGGGGGCGAGGGCAGTACTTC. Residues: CASRGEGGRGQYF.

The rearrangement joins TRBV5-4 to TRBJ1-1, with D possibly being TRBD1 (6 bases). The V and J ends lost 5 bases and 2 bases respectively, with 16 bases between them. CDR3 length: 15 residues. In germline, CDR1 is SGHNT, CDR2 YYREEE (reference sequence). The DNA of the CDR3 is TGTGCCAGCAGACCTAACAGGGCCTCAAACACTGAAGCTTTCTTT. Its protein is CASRPNRASNTEAFF.

The chain uses TRBV7-9 and TRBJ2-7; 9 bases are shared with TRBD2. This CDR3 region has 14 residues. Per germline, CDR1 SEHNR and CDR2 FQNEAQ (reference sequence). With V trimmed by 5 bases and J by 6 bases, 8 bases remained unmatched. For the CDR3, the DNA is TGTGCCAGCAGCCTCTTAGCGGGGGAGGGCGAGCAGTACTTC. Its protein is CASSLLAGEGEQYF.

The V gene is TRBV19, the J gene TRBJ1-3, with D uncertain. CDR1 LNHDA and CDR2 SQIVND come from the germline V gene (reference sequence). The CDR3 has 15 amino acids. The ends were cut back, 8 bases at V and 0 bases at J, with 14 bases in the middle. This chain's CDR3 is CASHDARSSGNTIYF. The DNA for the CDR3 is TGTGCCAGTCACGATGCAAGGAGCTCTGGAAACACCATATATTTT.

This clone was seen a few times. The rearrangement uses TRBV4-3 and TRBJ2-7; D is perhaps TRBD1 (7 bases). The CDR3 loop spans 15 amino acids. With 1 base removed from V and 2 bases from J, the gap between germline ends came to 12 bases. Germline values: CDR1 LGHNA, CDR2 YSLEER. The CDR3 reads CASSQGSGGTYEQYF. CDR3 coding DNA: TGCGCCAGCAGCCAAGGCTCAGGGGGGACCTACGAGCAGTACTTC.